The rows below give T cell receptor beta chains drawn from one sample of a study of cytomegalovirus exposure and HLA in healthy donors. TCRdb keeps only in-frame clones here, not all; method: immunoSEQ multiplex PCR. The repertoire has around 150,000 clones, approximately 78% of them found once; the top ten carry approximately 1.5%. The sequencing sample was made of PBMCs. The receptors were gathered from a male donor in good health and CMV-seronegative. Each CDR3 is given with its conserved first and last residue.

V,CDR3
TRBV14,CASSQGLLGYEQYF
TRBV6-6,CASSYSGHREGQPQHF
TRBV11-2,CASSPIQRDRDYEQYF
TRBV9,CASSVDSKLGPNTEAFF
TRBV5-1,CASSSGQGIYEQYF
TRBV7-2,CASKDRQNTEAFF
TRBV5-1,CASRHTSAPSYEQYF
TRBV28,CASSMLGTANEKLFF
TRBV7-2,CASSPGEFNQPQHF
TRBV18,CASSTTLNTEAFF
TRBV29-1,CSLGQFSEQFF
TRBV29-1,CSGGRGNTGELFF
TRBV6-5,CASSFLRGTEAFF
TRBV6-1,CASSVAGGYTF
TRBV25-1,CASSGTGPRSDTQYF
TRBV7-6,CASSSAPSGANVLTF
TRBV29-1,CSVGLPGGAYNEQFF
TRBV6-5,CASGTVPYEQYF
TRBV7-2,CASSTLTGGIGGAIQYF
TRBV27,CASRKARGTEAFF
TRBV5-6,CASSLVPTGELFF
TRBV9,CASSLKQGGDYGYTF
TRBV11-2,CASSPWTSGVTDTQYF
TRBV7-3,CASSSQGTEAFF
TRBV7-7,CASSSLGQDSTNEKLFF
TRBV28,CASRSSGRSNEQFF
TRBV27,CASSFRALGRAFF
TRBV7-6,CASSSSAGTQETQYF
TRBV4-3,CASSRDGQNQPQHF
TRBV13,CASSRQVYEQYF
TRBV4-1,CASSHTGTLNEQFF
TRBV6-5,CASSYSDRGSSYEQYF
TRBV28,CASSPGLAGFGDEQFF
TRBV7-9,CASSLEGFSTEAFF
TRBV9,CASSVAPLGGLGKETQYF
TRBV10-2,CASSGVVVGPGSPLHF
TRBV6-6,CASSSFSGSSYEQYF
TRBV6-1,CASSEWVADQSTNEKLFF
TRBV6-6,CASSYSSPPRVGYTF
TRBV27,CASSLSLAPLGEQYF
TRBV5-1,CASSLRDRGYTF
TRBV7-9,CASSSWENQPQHF
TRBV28,CASSSPYRDRGRDEQYF
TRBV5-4,CASSWTSGAQETQYF
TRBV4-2,CASSQDARTSGSNEQFF
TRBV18,CASSPPGTDTQYF
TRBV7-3,CASSPGQEYGYTF
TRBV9,CASSVEKPGDPNEQFF